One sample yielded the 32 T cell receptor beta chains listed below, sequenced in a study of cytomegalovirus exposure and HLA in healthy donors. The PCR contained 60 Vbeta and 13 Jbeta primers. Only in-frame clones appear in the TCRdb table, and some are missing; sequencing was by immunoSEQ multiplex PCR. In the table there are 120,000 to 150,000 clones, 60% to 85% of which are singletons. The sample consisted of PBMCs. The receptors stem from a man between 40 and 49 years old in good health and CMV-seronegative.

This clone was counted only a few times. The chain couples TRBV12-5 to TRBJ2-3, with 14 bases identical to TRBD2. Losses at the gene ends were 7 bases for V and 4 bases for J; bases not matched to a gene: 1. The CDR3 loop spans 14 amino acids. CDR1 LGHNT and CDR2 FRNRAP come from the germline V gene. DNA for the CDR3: TGTGCTAGTGCGGGACTAGCGGGAGCAGATACGCAGTATTTT. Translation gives CASAGLAGADTQYF.

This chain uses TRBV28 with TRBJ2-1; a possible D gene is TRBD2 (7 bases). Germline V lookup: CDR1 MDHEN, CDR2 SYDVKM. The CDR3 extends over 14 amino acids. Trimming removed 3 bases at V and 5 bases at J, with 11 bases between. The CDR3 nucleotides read TGTGCCAGCAGTTTGGGGGGGACAAACAATGAGCAGTTCTTC. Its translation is CASSLGGTNNEQFF.

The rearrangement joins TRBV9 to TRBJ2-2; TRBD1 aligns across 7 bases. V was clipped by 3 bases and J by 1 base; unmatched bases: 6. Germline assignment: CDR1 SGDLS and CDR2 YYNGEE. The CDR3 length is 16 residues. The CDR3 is CASSGATGENTGELFF. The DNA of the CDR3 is TGTGCCAGCAGCGGAGCTACAGGGGAGAACACCGGGGAGCTGTTTTTT.

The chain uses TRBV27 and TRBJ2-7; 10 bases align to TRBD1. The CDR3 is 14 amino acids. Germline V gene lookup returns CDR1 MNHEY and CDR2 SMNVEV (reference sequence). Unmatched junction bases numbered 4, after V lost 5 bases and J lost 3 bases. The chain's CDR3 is CASSPGTGDYEQYF. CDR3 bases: TGTGCCAGCAGTCCCGGGACAGGGGACTACGAGCAGTACTTC.

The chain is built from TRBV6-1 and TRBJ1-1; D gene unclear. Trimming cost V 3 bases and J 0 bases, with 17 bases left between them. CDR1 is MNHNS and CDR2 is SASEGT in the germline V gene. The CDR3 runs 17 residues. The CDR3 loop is CASSDGRAKGLNTEAFF. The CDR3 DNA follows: TGTGCCAGCAGTGATGGGAGGGCCAAAGGGTTGAACACTGAAGCTTTCTTT.

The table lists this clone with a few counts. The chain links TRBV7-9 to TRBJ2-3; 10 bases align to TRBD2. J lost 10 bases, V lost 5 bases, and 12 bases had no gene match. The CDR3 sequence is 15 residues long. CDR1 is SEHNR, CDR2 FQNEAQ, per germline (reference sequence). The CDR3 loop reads CASSPGTSVPGAQYF. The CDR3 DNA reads TGTGCCAGCAGCCCCGGGACTAGCGTACCGGGGGCGCAGTATTTT.

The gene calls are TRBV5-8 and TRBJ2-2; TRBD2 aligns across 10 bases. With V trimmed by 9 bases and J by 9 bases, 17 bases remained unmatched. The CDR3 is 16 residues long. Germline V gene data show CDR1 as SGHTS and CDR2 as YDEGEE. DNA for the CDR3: TGTGCCACCACCGCCCTTAGCGGGGGGCCCCACAGGGAGCTGTTTTTT. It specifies CATTALSGGPHRELFF.

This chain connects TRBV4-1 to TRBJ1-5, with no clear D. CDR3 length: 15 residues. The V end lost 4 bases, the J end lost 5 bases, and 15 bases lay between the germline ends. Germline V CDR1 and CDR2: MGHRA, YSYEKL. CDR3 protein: CASSPRRATDQPQHF. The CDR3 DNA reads TGCGCCAGCAGCCCGAGGAGGGCCACGGATCAGCCCCAGCATTTT.

The chain's CDR3 is CSAPGQGRVQFF. The CDR3 DNA sequence: TGCAGCGCTCCGGGACAGGGGAGGGTGCAGTTCTTC. The rearrangement links TRBV29-1 to TRBJ2-1; 10 bases align to TRBD1. The CDR3 has 12 amino acids. V shed 7 bases and J 12 bases; nucleotides not matched to a gene: 9. Per the germline V gene, CDR1 is SQVTM and CDR2 is ANQGSEA.

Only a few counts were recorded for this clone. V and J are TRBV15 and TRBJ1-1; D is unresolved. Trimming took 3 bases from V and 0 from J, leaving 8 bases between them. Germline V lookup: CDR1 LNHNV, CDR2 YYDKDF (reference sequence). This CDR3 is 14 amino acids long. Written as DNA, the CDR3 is TGTGCCACCAGCAGGGCGGGGATGAACACTGAAGCTTTCTTT. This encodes CATSRAGMNTEAFF.

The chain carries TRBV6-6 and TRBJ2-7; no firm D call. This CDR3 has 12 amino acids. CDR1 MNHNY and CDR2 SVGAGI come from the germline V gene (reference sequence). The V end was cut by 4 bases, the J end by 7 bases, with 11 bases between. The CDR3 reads CASSFSPREQYF. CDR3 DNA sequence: TGTGCCAGCAGTTTTTCCCCTAGGGAGCAGTACTTC.

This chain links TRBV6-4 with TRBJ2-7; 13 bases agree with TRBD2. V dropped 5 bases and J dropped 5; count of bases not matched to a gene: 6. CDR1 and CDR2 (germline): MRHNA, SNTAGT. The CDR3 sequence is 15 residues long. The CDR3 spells CASSPGLAGDDEQYF. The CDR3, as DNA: TGTGCCAGCAGTCCCGGACTAGCGGGAGACGACGAGCAGTACTTC.

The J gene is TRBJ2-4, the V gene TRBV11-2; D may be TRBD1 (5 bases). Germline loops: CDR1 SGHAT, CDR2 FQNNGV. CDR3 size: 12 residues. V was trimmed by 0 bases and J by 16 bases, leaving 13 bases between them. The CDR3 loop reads CASSLDHLTEYF. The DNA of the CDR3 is TGTGCCAGCAGCTTAGATCACTTGACAGAATACTTC.

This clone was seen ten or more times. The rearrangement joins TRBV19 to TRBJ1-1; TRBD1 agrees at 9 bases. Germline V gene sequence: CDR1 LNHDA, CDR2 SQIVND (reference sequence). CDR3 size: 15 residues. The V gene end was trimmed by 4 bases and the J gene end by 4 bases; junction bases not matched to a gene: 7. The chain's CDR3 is CASSTTQGAGTEAFF. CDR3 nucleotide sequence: TGTGCCAGTAGTACAACACAGGGGGCCGGCACTGAAGCTTTCTTT.

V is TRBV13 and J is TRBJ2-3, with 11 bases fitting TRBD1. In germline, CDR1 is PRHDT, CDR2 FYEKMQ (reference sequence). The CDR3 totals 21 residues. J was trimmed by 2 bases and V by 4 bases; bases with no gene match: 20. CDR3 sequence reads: CASSSAFQDRGRLADTDTQYF. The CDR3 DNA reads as TGTGCCAGCAGCTCCGCATTTCAGGACAGGGGGCGACTAGCGGACACAGATACGCAGTATTTT.

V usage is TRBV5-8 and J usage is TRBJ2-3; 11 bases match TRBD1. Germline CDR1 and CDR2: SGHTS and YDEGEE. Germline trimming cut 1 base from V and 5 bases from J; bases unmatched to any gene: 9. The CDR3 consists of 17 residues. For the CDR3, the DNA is TGTGCCAGCAGCTTGTGGGCGGACAGGGGGCTGGAAGATACGCAGTATTTT. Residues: CASSLWADRGLEDTQYF.

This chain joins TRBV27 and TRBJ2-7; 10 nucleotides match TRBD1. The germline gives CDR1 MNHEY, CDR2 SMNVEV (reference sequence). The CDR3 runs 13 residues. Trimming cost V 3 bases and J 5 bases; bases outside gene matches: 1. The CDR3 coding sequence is TGTGCCAGCAGTTTGGGACAGGGGAACGAGCAGTACTTC. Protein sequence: CASSLGQGNEQYF.

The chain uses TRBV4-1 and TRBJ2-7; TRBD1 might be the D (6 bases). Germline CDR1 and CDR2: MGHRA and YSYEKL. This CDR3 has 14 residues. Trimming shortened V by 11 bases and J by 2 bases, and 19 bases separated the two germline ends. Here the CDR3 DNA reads TGCGCCGGTAGCCCTATTAGGGACACCTACGAGCAGTACTTC. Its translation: CAGSPIRDTYEQYF.

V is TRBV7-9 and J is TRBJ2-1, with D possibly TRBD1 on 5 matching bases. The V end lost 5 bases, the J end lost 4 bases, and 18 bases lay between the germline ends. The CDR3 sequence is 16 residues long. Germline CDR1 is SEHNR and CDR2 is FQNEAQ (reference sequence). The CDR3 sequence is CASSPDSASLYNEQFF. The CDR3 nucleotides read TGTGCCAGCAGCCCCGACAGTGCCTCACTTTACAATGAGCAGTTCTTC. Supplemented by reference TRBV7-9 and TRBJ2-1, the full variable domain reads DTGVSQNPRHKITKRGQNVTFRCDPISEHNRLYWYRQTLGQGPEFLTYFQNEAQLEKSRLLSDRFSAERPKGSFSTLEIQRTEQGDSAMYLCASSPDSASLYNEQFFGPGTRLTVL.

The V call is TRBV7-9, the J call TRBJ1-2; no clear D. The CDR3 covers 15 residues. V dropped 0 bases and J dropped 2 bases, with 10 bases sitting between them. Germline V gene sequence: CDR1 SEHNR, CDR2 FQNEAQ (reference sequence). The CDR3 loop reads CASSLARAGNYGYTF. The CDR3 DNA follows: TGTGCCAGCAGCTTAGCGCGGGCGGGGAACTATGGCTACACCTTC. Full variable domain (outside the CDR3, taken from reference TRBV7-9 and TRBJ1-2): DTGVSQNPRHKITKRGQNVTFRCDPISEHNRLYWYRQTLGQGPEFLTYFQNEAQLEKSRLLSDRFSAERPKGSFSTLEIQRTEQGDSAMYLCASSLARAGNYGYTFGSGTRLTVV.

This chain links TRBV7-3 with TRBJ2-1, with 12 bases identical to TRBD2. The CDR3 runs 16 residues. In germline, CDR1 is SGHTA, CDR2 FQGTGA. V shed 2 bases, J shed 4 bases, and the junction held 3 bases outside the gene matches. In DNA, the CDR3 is TGTGCCAGCAGCTTAGAGGGACTAGCGGGTTACAATGAGCAGTTCTTC. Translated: CASSLEGLAGYNEQFF.

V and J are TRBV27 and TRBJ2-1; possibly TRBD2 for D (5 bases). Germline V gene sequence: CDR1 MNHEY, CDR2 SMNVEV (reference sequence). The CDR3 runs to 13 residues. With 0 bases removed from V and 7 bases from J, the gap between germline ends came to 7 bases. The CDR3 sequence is CASSLSRVNEQFF. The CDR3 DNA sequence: TGTGCCAGCAGTTTATCGAGGGTAAATGAGCAGTTCTTC.

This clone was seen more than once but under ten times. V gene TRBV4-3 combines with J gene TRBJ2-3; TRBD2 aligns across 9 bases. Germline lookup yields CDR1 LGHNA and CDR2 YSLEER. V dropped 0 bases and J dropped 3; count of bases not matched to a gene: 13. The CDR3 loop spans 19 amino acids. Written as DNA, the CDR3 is TGCGCCAGCAGCCAAGATGGGGGCGGGGGGGCCGGGAGTACAGATACGCAGTATTTT. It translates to CASSQDGGGGAGSTDTQYF.

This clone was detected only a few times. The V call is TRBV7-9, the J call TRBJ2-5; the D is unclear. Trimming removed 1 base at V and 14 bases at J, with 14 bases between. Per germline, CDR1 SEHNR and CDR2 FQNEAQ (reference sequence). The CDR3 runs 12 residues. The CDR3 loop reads CASSLENHSPYF. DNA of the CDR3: TGTGCCAGCAGCTTAGAGAACCACTCGCCCTACTTC.

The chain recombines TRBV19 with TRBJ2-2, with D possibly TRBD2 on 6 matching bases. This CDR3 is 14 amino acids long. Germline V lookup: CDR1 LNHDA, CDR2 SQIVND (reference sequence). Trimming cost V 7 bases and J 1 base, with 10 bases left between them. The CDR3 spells CASIEGLNTGELFF. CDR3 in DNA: TGTGCCAGTATTGAGGGACTGAACACCGGGGAGCTGTTTTTT.

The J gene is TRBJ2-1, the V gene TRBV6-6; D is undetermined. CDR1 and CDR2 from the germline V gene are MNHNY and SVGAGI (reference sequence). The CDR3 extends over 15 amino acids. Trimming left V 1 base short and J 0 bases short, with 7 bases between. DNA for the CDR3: TGTGCCAGCAGTTACTTGTCGGGCTCCTACAATGAGCAGTTCTTC. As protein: CASSYLSGSYNEQFF.

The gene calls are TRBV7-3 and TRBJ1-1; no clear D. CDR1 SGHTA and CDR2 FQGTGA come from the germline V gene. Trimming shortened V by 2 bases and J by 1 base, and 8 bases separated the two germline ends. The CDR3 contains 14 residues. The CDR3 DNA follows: TGTGCCAGCAGCTTAGGAGCGGAGAACACTGAAGCTTTCTTT. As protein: CASSLGAENTEAFF.

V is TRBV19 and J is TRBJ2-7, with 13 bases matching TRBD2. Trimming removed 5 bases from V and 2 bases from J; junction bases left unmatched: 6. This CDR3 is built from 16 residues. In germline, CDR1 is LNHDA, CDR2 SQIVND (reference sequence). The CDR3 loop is CASSGLAGAIPYEQYF. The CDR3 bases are TGTGCCAGTAGTGGACTAGCGGGAGCTATCCCCTACGAGCAGTACTTC.

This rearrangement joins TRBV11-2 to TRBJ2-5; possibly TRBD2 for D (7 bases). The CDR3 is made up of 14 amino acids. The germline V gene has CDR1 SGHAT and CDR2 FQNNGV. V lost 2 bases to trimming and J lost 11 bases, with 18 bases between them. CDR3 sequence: CASSLNPRGGEQYF. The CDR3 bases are TGTGCCAGCAGCTTAAACCCGAGGGGGGGGGAGCAGTACTTC.

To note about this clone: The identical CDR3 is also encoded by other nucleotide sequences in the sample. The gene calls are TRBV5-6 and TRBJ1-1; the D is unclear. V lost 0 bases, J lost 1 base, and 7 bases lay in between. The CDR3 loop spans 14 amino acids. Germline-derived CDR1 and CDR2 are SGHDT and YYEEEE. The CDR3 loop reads CASSLANANTEAFF. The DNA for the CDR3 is TGTGCCAGCAGCTTGGCTAATGCGAACACTGAAGCTTTCTTT.

Here the CDR3 reads CASSGSGGVPYEQYF. In nucleotides, the CDR3 is TGTGCCAGCAGTGGCAGTGGAGGAGTCCCCTACGAGCAGTACTTC. The chain combines TRBV6-5 with TRBJ2-7; D is perhaps TRBD2 (5 bases). V gave up 5 bases and J gave up 2 bases, with 16 bases separating them. The V gene's germline CDR1 is MNHEY and CDR2 SVGAGI. This CDR3 has 15 amino acids.

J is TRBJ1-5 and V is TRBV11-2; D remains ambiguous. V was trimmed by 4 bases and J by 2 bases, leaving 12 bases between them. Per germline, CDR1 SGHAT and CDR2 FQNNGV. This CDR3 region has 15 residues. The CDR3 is CASSSGSNGNQPQHF. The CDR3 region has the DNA TGTGCCAGCAGCTCCGGGAGTAATGGCAATCAGCCCCAGCATTTT.